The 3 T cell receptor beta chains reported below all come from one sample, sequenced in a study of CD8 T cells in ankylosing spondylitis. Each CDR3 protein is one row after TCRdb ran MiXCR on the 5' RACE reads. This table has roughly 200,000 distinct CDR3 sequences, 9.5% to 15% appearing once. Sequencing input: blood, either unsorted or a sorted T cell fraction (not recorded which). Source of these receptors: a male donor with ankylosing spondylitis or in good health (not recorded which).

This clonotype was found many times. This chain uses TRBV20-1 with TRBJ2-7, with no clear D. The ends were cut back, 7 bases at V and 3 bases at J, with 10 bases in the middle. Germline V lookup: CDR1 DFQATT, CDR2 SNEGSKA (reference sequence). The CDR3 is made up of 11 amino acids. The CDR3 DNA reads TGCAGTGGAGGCCAAATCTACGAGCAGTACTTC. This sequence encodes CSGGQIYEQYF.

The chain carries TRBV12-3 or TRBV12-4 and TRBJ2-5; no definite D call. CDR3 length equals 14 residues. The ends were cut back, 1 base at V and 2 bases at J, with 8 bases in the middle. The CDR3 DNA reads TGTGCCAGCAGTTTAGAGTGGGTTCAAGAGACCCAGTACTTC. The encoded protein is CASSLEWVQETQYF.

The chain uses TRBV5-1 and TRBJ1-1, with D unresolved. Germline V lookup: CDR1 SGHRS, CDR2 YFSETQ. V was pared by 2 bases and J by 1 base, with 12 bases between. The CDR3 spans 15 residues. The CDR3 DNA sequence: TGCGCCAGCAGCTTAGTGTGGGCAGGGAACACTGAAGCTTTCTTT. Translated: CASSLVWAGNTEAFF. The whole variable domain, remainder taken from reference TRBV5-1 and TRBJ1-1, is KAGVTQTPRYLIKTRGQQVTLSCSPISGHRSVSWYQQTPGQGLQFLFEYFSETQRNKGNFPGRFSGRQFSNSRSEMNVSTLELGDSALYLCASSLVWAGNTEAFFGQGTRLTVV.